This TCR beta chain is from a study of blood T cell repertoires in COVID-19. Study in general: The United States, Italy and Spain were the sources of the acute and convalescent COVID-19 samples. Nucleic acid was either cDNA or gDNA, and it came from T cells, B-cell-depleted T cells, or PBMCs.

This table comes from immunoSEQ multiplex PCR, and its TCRdb copy is limited to in-frame clones, with some not included. The sample lists some 270,000 clones, around 85% occurring once. V lost 0 bases, J lost 7 bases, and 16 bases lay in between. Germline CDR1 is SGHNT and CDR2 is YYREEE (reference sequence). The CDR3 runs to 16 residues. The Seattle patients joined while their infection was active and were tracked longitudinally afterward. There are a few counts of this clone. Sequenced input: peripheral blood. The sequence was collected from a human donor with COVID-19, enrolled during active disease. The donor label of this sample is uncertain. The J gene is TRBJ1-4, the V gene TRBV5-4; the D gene is possibly TRBD1 (6 bases). CDR3 loop: CASSLGPGGAGEKLFF. CDR3 bases: TGTGCCAGCAGCTTGGGCCCGGGGGGCGCGGGTGAAAAACTGTTTTTT.